This T cell receptor beta chain was recovered during a study of CD8 T cells in ankylosing spondylitis. Points from the study as a whole: Disease-linked clones were reportedly significantly enriched in matched ankylosing spondylitis synovial fluid. The authors found the disease-linked clones to be CD8+ and relatively rare in peripheral blood. Reports of some motif variants in reactive arthritis synovial fluid and blood predate this one.

Trimming took 5 bases from V and 1 from J, leaving 11 bases between them. The CDR3 extends over 13 amino acids. Germline values: CDR1 DFQATT, CDR2 SNEGSKA (reference sequence). Remarks on this clonotype: Its specificity is unknown.

A quantitative 5'-RACE method, one with molecular barcodes, was used to make TCR beta libraries. TCRdb used MiXCR to reprocess the 5' RACE reads, holding one entry per CDR3 protein. Of 250,000 to 300,000 distinct CDR3 sequences in the sample, 20% are singletons; the top ten hold 7.8%. Sequenced material: blood, either unsorted or a sorted T cell fraction (not recorded which). The sequence was collected from a male donor with ankylosing spondylitis or in good health (not recorded which). The V call is TRBV20-1, the J call TRBJ2-5; tentatively, D is TRBD1 (6 bases). In DNA form, the CDR3 reads TGCAGTGCTGGTCGGGACATCCAAGAGACCCAGTACTTC. Residues: CSAGRDIQETQYF.